This T cell receptor (beta chain) was sequenced during a study of T-cell reconstitution after alpha-beta-depleted transplantation in children (dated by TCRdb to the mid-2010s). Study-wide context: Using TCR repertoire profiling, the study followed T-cell immune reconstitution in a quantitative way in children after TCRalphabeta/CD19-depleted allogeneic hematopoietic cell transplantation. Points the paper makes about the study in general: Over the following months the frequencies of hyperexpanded clones went down, and after one year T-cell counts and TCRbeta diversity were mostly credited to newly produced T cells. The apparently early alphabetaT-cell count recovery about two months after transplant was reportedly dependent on only several hundred rapidly expanded clones derived from non-depleted graft cells. The high TCRbeta diversity at day 60 in some patients was ascribed to recipient T cells and intrathymic progenitors that had survived conditioning.

This specimen's treatment or condition label, interpreted: allogeneic hematopoietic cell transplantation with graft depleted of TCRalphabeta T cells and CD19 B cells. The transplant recipients were children given TCRalphabeta/CD19-depleted allogeneic hematopoietic cell grafts. Receptors were amplified or captured by PCR. This sample was sequenced with an Illumina HiSeq 2500. TCR libraries were prepared with molecular barcoding, using unique molecular identifiers to normalize TCRbeta repertoire quantification. TCRdb reanalyzed the raw reads on its own, using fastp at Q25 for trimming and MiXCR for clone calling, and kept in-frame beta chains. A single entry per CDR3 protein holds the most common genes and DNA from its merged rows. The sample table contains 200,000 to 300,000 distinct CDR3 sequences; only one count was recorded for more than 20% of them. The ten largest make up 2.6% of the sample. This clonotype was seen at least ten times. Its antigen is still unknown. No base qualities exist here, and no much larger clone lies one base off it.

V gives up 0 bases and J gives up 10 bases, and the segment between their germline ends measures 10 bases. From a lookup of the germline V gene, CDR1 and CDR2 are LGHNA and YNFKEQ. The CDR3, from cysteine to phenylalanine, totals 13 residues. Just the 39-base CDR3 DNA is kept, in frame starting at base 1. The chain employs TRBV4-2 and TRBJ2-1, with a tentative D gene TRBD2 over 6 matching bases. The sequence derives from a girl aged 2 to 10 with Fanconi anemia, due to receive a stem cell transplant. The source material was PBMCs, sampled before TCRalphabeta/CD19-depleted stem cell transplant. The nucleotides are TGTGCCAGCAGCCAAGATATTCTAGCGGAGCAGTTCTTC. This translates into CASSQDILAEQFF.